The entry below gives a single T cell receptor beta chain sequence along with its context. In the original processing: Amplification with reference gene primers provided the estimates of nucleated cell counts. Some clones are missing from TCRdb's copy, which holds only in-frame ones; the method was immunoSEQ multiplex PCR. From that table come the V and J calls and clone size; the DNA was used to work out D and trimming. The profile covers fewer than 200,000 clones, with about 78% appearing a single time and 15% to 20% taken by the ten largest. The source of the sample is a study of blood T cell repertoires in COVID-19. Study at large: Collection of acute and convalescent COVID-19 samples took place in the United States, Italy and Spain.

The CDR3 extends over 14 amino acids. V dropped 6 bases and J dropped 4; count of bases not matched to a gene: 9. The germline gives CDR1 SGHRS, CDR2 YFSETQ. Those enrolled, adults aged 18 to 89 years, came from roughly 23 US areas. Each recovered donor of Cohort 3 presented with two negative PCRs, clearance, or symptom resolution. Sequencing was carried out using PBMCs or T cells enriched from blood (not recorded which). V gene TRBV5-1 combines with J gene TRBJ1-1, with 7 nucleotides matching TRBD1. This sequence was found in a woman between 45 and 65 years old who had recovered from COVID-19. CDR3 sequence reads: CASNDRADGTEAFF. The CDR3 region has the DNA TGCGCCAGCAACGACAGGGCTGATGGCACTGAAGCTTTCTTT.